This T cell receptor beta chain was identified in a study of molecular identifiers for immune sequencing clone quantification (dated by TCRdb to the late 2010s). Context from the whole study: For a replicate experiment, the RNA from either approximately 20,000 or 100,000 naive CD8 T cells was divided into five aliquots, and four of those aliquots went on to sequencing. This methods study used CD8 T cells to benchmark TCR RNA copy counting and molecular-identifier clustering-based TCR repertoire sequencing (MIDCIRS). The paper as a whole reports these results and caveats: In CMV-specific effector cells, over 97% of molecules were held by clones above 20 RNA copies, whereas under 1% of molecules were held by such clones in naive cells. When barcode sub-clustering was not used, chimeric consensus sequences inflated TCR diversity, with chimeras reaching as high as 47%. Highly expanded clone sizes could be underestimated if identical TCR molecules share a barcode. Naive libraries contained spiked-in Jurkat TCR RNA (approximately ten copies' worth), which is not part of the donor repertoire. Spiked-in Jurkat TCR RNA equivalent to a single cell was reported to be detectable even among fewer than 1.2 million naive CD8 T cells. Modeling estimated 2.5 to 3.5 recovered TCR RNA copies per cell, compared with approximately 9.5 by digital PCR, which implies approximately 30% capture efficiency.

Libraries of naive CD8 T cells were built from about 21,000 to 970,000 sorted cells, with 10%, 30% or 50% of the purified RNA used. Naive CD8 T cells were FACS-sorted as CD8+CD4-CCR7+CD45RA+ on a BD FACSAria II into RLT Plus buffer. To test detection sensitivity, Jurkat RNA equivalent to about eleven TCR copies was spiked into samples of about 19,000-1,000,000 naive CD8 T cells. Enrichment of CD8 T cells was performed with RosetteSep CD8+ T Cell Enrichment Cocktail and Ficoll-Paque, after which ACK red cell lysis was carried out. This clonotype was recorded at least ten times. The antigen it binds to is not known. The sample holds no much larger clone one base away, and base qualities are not on file. From a lookup of the germline V gene (reference sequence), CDR1 and CDR2 are SEHNR and FQNEAQ. Including cysteine and phenylalanine, the CDR3 has 13 amino acids. Only the CDR3 region is kept as DNA, spanning 39 bases read in frame from base 1. V is clipped by 1 base and J by 9 bases, and the sequence between their germline boundaries is 10 bases long.

Library preparation was by PCR. The sequencing machine was an Illumina HiSeq 4000. Bulk TCR libraries were prepared as previously described, using TCR primers listed in Table S5. Total RNA was purified with the Qiagen AllPrep DNA/RNA kit. Before any analysis, reads coming from multiple sequencing runs of the same library were combined into one pool. On the authors' methods: Reads were retained only if an exact TCR constant sequence was present, and the retained reads were trimmed to 150 nt and grouped according to their 12-nt molecular barcodes. Reads inside each barcode group were sub-clustered using a 15% Levenshtein threshold, and a quality-weighted consensus sequence was constructed for each RNA molecule. Non-functional sequences were excluded, and lower-count sequences lying one edit away from another sequence were also excluded. Based on fitting two negative binomial distributions, any barcode sub-cluster with under 20% of the maximum read count was discarded. The public reads were reprocessed in TCRdb via fastp at Q25 and MiXCR, keeping in-frame beta chains. Rows with one shared CDR3 protein collapse into an entry with the most common genes and DNA. These V and J calls derive from TCRdb rather than the authors' analysis. The sample table shows 600,000 to 650,000 distinct CDR3 sequences, and around 20% are seen once. 0.85% of the sample belongs to the ten largest clones.

The sequencing sample was made of naive CD8+ T cells from blood, with Jurkat cell RNA spiked in. According to the study, the label for this sample's cell subset or site signals: FACS-sorted CD8+CD4-CCR7+CD45RA+ naive T cells. The chain uses TRBV7-9 and TRBJ2-1; there is no confident call for the D gene. The sequence came from a human donor in good health. Some libraries in this study had Jurkat cell RNA spiked in. The DNA sequence is as follows: TGTGCCAGCAGCTTAGGTAGTCGTATTGAGCAGTTCTTC. This is translated as CASSLGSRIEQFF. Extended through the reference TRBV7-9 and TRBJ2-1 proteins, this CDR3 yields the full variable domain: DTGVSQNPRHKITKRGQNVTFRCDPISEHNRLYWYRQTLGQGPEFLTYFQNEAQLEKSRLLSDRFSAERPKGSFSTLEIQRTEQGDSAMYLCASSLGSRIEQFFGPGTRLTVL.